This T cell receptor beta chain came from a study of response to subunit inactivated influenza vaccine (dated by TCRdb to 2017 to 2018). Some background on the complete study: The study used deep quantitative T cell receptor repertoire profiling to track responses to a trivalent subunit inactivated influenza vaccine. The paper as a whole reports these results and caveats: The authors suggested that each seasonal influenza vaccination may recruit only a limited number of new T cells.

On this clonotype itself: Its antigen remains undetermined. No base qualities exist here, and no much larger clone lies one base off it.

Libraries were built with RT-PCR. TCRdb shows the sequencer as Illumina HiSeq 2500. The public reads were reprocessed in TCRdb via fastp at Q25 and MiXCR, keeping in-frame beta chains. Merged by CDR3 protein, the rows form single entries marked with the most common genes and DNA. Here the sample has over 750,000 distinct CDR3 sequences; roughly 20% occur a single time. The leading ten clones occupy roughly 10% of the sample. The CDR1 and CDR2 encoded by the germline V gene are WSHSY and SAAADI. The CDR3 contains 15 residues, cysteine and phenylalanine counted. Only the CDR3 region is kept as DNA, spanning 45 bases read in frame from base 1. Trimming removed 2 bases from V and 8 bases from J; the gene matches leave 6 bases unexplained.

The receptor's source is a man between 50 and 59 years old who received an inactivated influenza vaccine. Donor details come from another sample of the same person, matched by shared clones. This sequence uses TRBV10-2 and TRBJ2-1, with TRBD2 identical over 10 junction bases. Sequenced here: PBMCs from blood, sampled 4 to 6 days after vaccination. The CDR3 region has the sequence CASSEERGGLDEQFF. The base sequence is TGCGCCAGCAGTGAGGAGCGGGGGGGCCTCGATGAGCAGTTCTTC.